The 13 T cell receptor beta chains below all came from one sample that was sequenced in a study of T cell repertoires in cytomegalovirus infection. TCRdb reprocessed the reads via MiXCR and lists one record per CDR3 protein. The sample holds roughly 230,000 distinct CDR3 sequences; 17% are singletons and the top ten take 40% to 55%. Sequenced material: CD8+ T cells from PBMCs. The receptor source for this set is a human donor in good health (CMV status not recorded). Some clones in this sample may be carry-over from other donors' samples.

This clonotype was seen ten or more times. The V gene is TRBV12-3 or TRBV12-4, the J gene TRBJ2-7; D is possibly TRBD1 (5 bases). The V gene lost 5 bases and the J gene lost 4 bases, with 15 bases spanning the gap. CDR3 length: 14 amino acids. CDR3 loop: CASSPRQGPYEQYF. The CDR3 coding sequence is TGTGCCAGCAGTCCCCGGCAGGGCCCTTACGAGCAGTACTTC.

This chain joins TRBV13 and TRBJ1-2, with D perhaps TRBD1 (5 bases). Germline CDR1 and CDR2: PRHDT and FYEKMQ (reference sequence). V was pared by 6 bases and J by 4 bases, with 12 bases between. This CDR3 contains 13 residues. The CDR3 bases are TGTGCCAGCAGGGTGGGGGGGGTCTATGGCTACACCTTC. This sequence encodes CASRVGGVYGYTF.

This clonotype has only a few counts. This chain joins TRBV6-5 and TRBJ2-2; D unresolved. CDR3 length: 17 residues. The V gene lost 0 bases and the J gene lost 3 bases, with 14 bases spanning the gap. Germline CDR1 MNHEY, CDR2 SVGAGI. The CDR3 bases are TGTGCCAGCAGTTACTCGGATGGAACCTATTACACCGGGGAGCTGTTTTTT. It yields the protein CASSYSDGTYYTGELFF.

The chain has TRBV12-5 and TRBJ1-2, with D uncertain. Germline CDR1 LGHNT, CDR2 FRNRAP. Deletions cut 5 bases from V and 8 bases from J, with 12 bases between. The CDR3 runs to 12 residues. CDR3 loop: CASGPAPGGYTF. The CDR3 coding sequence is TGTGCTAGTGGTCCCGCCCCGGGAGGCTACACCTTC.

CDR3 sequence (DNA): TGTGCCAGCAGTTACTCGCATGGGCAGCCCCAGCATTTT. It yields the protein CASSYSHGQPQHF. The chain uses TRBV6-5 and TRBJ1-5; D remains unclear. CDR3 size: 13 residues. Between the trimmed V and J ends, which lost 0 bases and 7 bases, there was a span of 7 bases. Germline assignment: CDR1 MNHEY and CDR2 SVGAGI.

This clonotype was recorded at least ten times. The J gene is TRBJ1-2, the V gene TRBV20-1; 7 nucleotides line up with TRBD1. The CDR3 consists of 13 residues. CDR1 is DFQATT, CDR2 SNEGSKA, per germline (reference sequence). V shed 6 bases and J 5 bases; nucleotides not matched to a gene: 9. The CDR3 loop reads CSAPDREGYGYTF. DNA for the CDR3: TGCAGTGCCCCTGACAGGGAAGGATATGGCTACACCTTC.

The chain uses TRBV5-1 and TRBJ2-7, with D maybe TRBD1 (6 bases). V was cut by 5 bases and J by 1 base, with 13 bases left in between. CDR1 SGHRS and CDR2 YFSETQ come from the germline V gene. This CDR3 region has 14 residues. The CDR3 is CASSPAGESYEQYF. CDR3 coding DNA: TGCGCCAGCAGTCCTGCAGGGGAATCCTACGAGCAGTACTTC.

The chain carries TRBV7-9 and TRBJ2-1; 11 nucleotides align to TRBD1. The germline V gene has CDR1 SEHNR and CDR2 FQNEAQ (reference sequence). The CDR3 length is 16 residues. With V trimmed by 5 bases and J by 9 bases, 12 bases remained unmatched. In nucleotides, the CDR3 is TGTGCCAGCAGCCGACGGACAGGGGGCGCACGCTTTGAGCAGTTCTTC. Its protein product is CASSRRTGGARFEQFF.

This clonotype turned up a few times. The chain joins TRBV7-9 to TRBJ2-5; 7 bases fit TRBD2. Germline loops: CDR1 SEHNR, CDR2 FQNEAQ (reference sequence). CDR3 length equals 16 residues. V dropped 2 bases and J dropped 4; count of bases not matched to a gene: 10. CDR3 residues: CASSLREVERGETQYF. In nucleotides, the CDR3 is TGTGCCAGCAGCTTAAGGGAGGTGGAGCGGGGAGAGACCCAGTACTTC.

V is TRBV6-2 or TRBV6-3 and J is TRBJ2-7; TRBD2 aligns across 8 bases. Germline assignment: CDR1 MNHEY and CDR2 SVGEGT. Unmatched junction bases numbered 10, after V lost 2 bases and J lost 4 bases. The CDR3 runs to 16 residues. The CDR3 sequence: CASSYPGLVGPYEQYF. The CDR3, as DNA: TGTGCCAGCAGTTACCCGGGACTAGTCGGACCGTACGAGCAGTACTTC.

The V and J genes are TRBV10-3 and TRBJ2-2; D unresolved. The germline V gene encodes CDR1 ENHRY and CDR2 SYGVKD. Trimming removed 6 bases at V and 5 bases at J, with 16 bases between. The CDR3 is made up of 15 amino acids. The CDR3 loop is CAISPRTLPTGELFF. In DNA, the CDR3 is TGTGCCATCAGCCCCCGAACGCTTCCTACCGGGGAGCTGTTTTTT.

This clonotype was counted a few times. The chain joins TRBV7-4 to TRBJ1-2, with 8 nucleotides matching TRBD1. Unmatched junction bases numbered 3, after V lost 1 base and J lost 8 bases. CDR1 is SGHVT and CDR2 is SQSDAQ in the germline V gene. CDR3 length: 13 amino acids. As DNA, the CDR3 is TGTGCCAGCAGCTTAGGGACAGGGATGGGCTACACCTTC. Encoded protein: CASSLGTGMGYTF.

This clonotype appeared a few times. CDR3 sequence (DNA): TGTGCCAGCAGTGATAACAGGGGGCCCTTCTCCTACGAGCAGTACTTC. Amino acids: CASSDNRGPFSYEQYF. The chain carries TRBV27 and TRBJ2-7, with 9 bases matching TRBD1. Germline V gene lookup returns CDR1 MNHEY and CDR2 SMNVEV (reference sequence). The CDR3 is made up of 16 amino acids. Trimming removed 5 bases from V and 0 bases from J; junction bases left unmatched: 8.